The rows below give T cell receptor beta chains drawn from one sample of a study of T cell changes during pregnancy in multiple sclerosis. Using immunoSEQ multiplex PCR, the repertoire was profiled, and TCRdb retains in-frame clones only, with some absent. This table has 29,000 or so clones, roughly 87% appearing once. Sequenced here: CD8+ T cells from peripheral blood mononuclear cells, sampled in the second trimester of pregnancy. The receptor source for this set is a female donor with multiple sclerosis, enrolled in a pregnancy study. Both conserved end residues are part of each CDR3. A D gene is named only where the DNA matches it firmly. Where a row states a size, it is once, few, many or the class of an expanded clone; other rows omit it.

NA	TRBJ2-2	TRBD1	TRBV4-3	CASSQEIGQGNTGELFF	TGCGCCAGCAGCCAAGAAATAGGACAGGGTAACACCGGGGAGCTGTTTTTT
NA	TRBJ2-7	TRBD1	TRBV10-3	CAISDRGGPTYEQYF	TGTGCCATCAGTGATAGAGGGGGCCCCACCTACGAGCAGTACTTC
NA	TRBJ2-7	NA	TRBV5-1	CASSPAGEYYEQYF	TGCGCCAGCAGCCCAGCCGGGGAATACTACGAGCAGTACTTC
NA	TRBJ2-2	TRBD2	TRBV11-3	CASSWAGLDTGELFF	TGTGCCAGCAGCTGGGCCGGACTAGACACCGGGGAGCTGTTTTTT
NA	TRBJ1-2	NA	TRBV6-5	CASRLNRDAYYGYTF	TGTGCCAGCAGATTAAACAGGGATGCGTACTATGGCTACACCTTC
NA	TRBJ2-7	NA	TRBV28	CASSLTRGRHEQYF	TGTGCCAGCAGTTTGACCAGGGGGAGGCACGAGCAGTACTTC
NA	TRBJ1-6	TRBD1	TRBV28	CASSAPLTGGTSPLHF	TGTGCCAGCAGTGCCCCTCTGACAGGGGGCACTTCACCCCTCCACTTT
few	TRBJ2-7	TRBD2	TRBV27	CASSPRTSGRPTYEQYF	TGTGCCAGCAGTCCAAGGACTAGCGGGAGGCCCACCTACGAGCAGTACTTC
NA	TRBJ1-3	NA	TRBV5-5	CASSSGVSGNTIYF	TGTGCCAGCAGCTCAGGGGTTTCTGGAAACACCATATATTTT
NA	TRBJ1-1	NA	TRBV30	CAWSEGLNTEAFF	TGTGCCTGGAGTGAGGGGTTGAACACTGAAGCTTTCTTT
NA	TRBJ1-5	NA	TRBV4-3	CASSQDVAPNQPQHF	TGCGCCAGCAGCCAAGACGTGGCCCCCAATCAGCCCCAGCATTTT
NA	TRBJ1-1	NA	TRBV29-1	CSVENRMNTEAFF	TGCAGCGTTGAAAACAGGATGAACACTGAAGCTTTCTTT
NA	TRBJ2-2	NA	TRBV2	CASILQQDTGELFF	TGTGCCAGCATACTCCAACAGGATACCGGGGAGCTGTTTTTT
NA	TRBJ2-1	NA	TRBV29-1	CSVEGWQVNFGEQFF	TGCAGCGTTGAAGGATGGCAGGTCAATTTCGGTGAGCAGTTCTTC
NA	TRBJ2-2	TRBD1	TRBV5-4	CASSEPGQGITGELFF	TGTGCCAGCAGCGAACCGGGACAGGGGATAACCGGGGAGCTGTTTTTT
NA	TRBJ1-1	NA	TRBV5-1	CASSSGAGGNTEAFF	TGCGCCAGCAGCTCCGGGGCGGGGGGGAACACTGAAGCTTTCTTT
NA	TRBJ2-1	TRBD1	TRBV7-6	CASSLAQGQGHNEQFF	TGTGCCAGCAGCTTAGCGCAGGGACAGGGTCACAATGAGCAGTTCTTC
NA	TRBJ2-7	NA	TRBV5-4	CASSLVWGSTEQYF	TGTGCCAGCAGCTTGGTGTGGGGCAGTACCGAGCAGTACTTC
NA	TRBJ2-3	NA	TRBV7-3	CASSYLPGTDTQYF	TGTGCCAGCAGCTACTTACCGGGCACAGATACGCAGTATTTT
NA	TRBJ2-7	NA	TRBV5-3	CARSLRDFSNELVYEQYF	TGTGCCAGAAGCTTGCGGGACTTCTCCAATGAACTAGTCTACGAGCAGTACTTC
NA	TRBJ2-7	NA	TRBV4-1	CASSQDDTGDEQYF	TGCGCCAGCAGCCAAGACGACACGGGGGACGAGCAGTACTTC
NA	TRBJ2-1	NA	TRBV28	CASSSPDTYNEQFF	TGTGCCAGCAGTTCCCCGGACACTTACAATGAGCAGTTCTTC
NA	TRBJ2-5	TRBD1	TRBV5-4	CASSPDRKETQYF	TGTGCCAGCAGCCCGGACAGGAAAGAGACCCAGTACTTC
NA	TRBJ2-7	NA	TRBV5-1	CASSWSTGITYEQYF	TGCGCCAGCAGCTGGAGTACCGGGATTACCTACGAGCAGTACTTC
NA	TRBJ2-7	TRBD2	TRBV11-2	CASSFGTSGRRTYEQYF	TGTGCCAGCAGCTTCGGGACTAGCGGGCGGCGAACCTACGAGCAGTACTTC
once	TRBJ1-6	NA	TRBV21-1	CASSKALYGRKTRFSPLHF	TGTGCCAGCAGCAAAGCGCTTTATGGCAGGAAGACCCGTTTTTCACCCCTCCACTTT
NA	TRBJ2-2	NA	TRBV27	CASSPGERTGELFF	TGTGCCAGCAGCCCCGGGGAAAGAACCGGGGAGCTGTTTTTT
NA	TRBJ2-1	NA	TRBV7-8	CASSLSAQGDNEQFF	TGTGCCAGCAGCTTAAGCGCACAGGGCGACAATGAGCAGTTCTTC
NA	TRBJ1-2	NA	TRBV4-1	CASSQELQDGANYGYTF	TGCGCCAGCAGCCAGGAATTACAGGACGGTGCTAACTATGGCTACACCTTC